This paragraph covers one T cell receptor beta chain sequence. This entry comes from a study of blood T cell repertoires in COVID-19. Study context: The analysed material was cDNA or gDNA that came from T cells, B-cell-depleted T cells, or PBMCs.

With V trimmed by 6 bases and J by 8 bases, 13 bases remained unmatched. This CDR3 is 16 amino acids long. Germline CDR1 is MGHRA and CDR2 is YSYEKL. The data were produced by immunoSEQ multiplex PCR, yet TCRdb's version contains in-frame clones alone and is incomplete. The table has 250,000 or so clones, approximately 86% seen once; the top ten hold more than 6.5%. This receptor was taken from an older woman with active or convalescent COVID-19. What was sequenced was peripheral blood. V usage is TRBV4-1 and J usage is TRBJ1-4, with TRBD1 matching 9 bases. The CDR3 DNA follows: TGCGCCAGCAGGGACGTTCTACAGGGGGCGTACGAAAAACTGTTTTTT. It is translated as CASRDVLQGAYEKLFF.